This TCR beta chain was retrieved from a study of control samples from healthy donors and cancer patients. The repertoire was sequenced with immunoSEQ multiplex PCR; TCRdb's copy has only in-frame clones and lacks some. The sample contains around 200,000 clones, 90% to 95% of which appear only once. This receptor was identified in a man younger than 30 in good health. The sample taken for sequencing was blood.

CDR3 region: CASSQARQGGYEQYF. The CDR3 DNA reads TGTGCCAGCAGCCAAGCACGGCAGGGGGGCTACGAGCAGTACTTC. This rearrangement joins TRBV14 to TRBJ2-7, with a weak D call TRBD1 (7 bases). The CDR3 is made up of 15 amino acids. Germline V CDR1 and CDR2: SGHDN, FVKESK. V was cut by 1 base and J by 3 bases, with 13 bases left in between.